Presented here are 9 T cell receptor beta chains from one specimen sequenced in a study of CD8 T cells in Susac syndrome. Reverse transcription of about 0.45 to 1 ug RNA was performed with random hexamers. A single record per CDR3 protein comes from TCRdb applying MiXCR to the immunoSEQ multiplex PCR reads. The sample yields about 300,000 distinct CDR3 sequences, about 89% seen once. Sequencing input: CD8+ T cells from PBMCs. These receptors all stem from a human donor with multiple sclerosis.

This clonotype was seen more than once but under ten times. The V gene is TRBV7-9, the J gene TRBJ2-5; D may be TRBD2 (6 bases). Germline V gene data show CDR1 as SEHNR and CDR2 as FQNEAQ (reference sequence). There are 13 residues in the CDR3. Trimming removed 6 bases at V and 3 bases at J, with 11 bases between. CDR3 coding DNA: TGTGCCAGCAGTTTGGGACTTGAAGAGACCCAGTACTTC. Translated: CASSLGLEETQYF. The entire variable domain, with the rest obtained from reference TRBV7-9 and TRBJ2-5, is as follows: DTGVSQNPRHKITKRGQNVTFRCDPISEHNRLYWYRQTLGQGPEFLTYFQNEAQLEKSRLLSDRFSAERPKGSFSTLEIQRTEQGDSAMYLCASSLGLEETQYFGPGTRLLVL.

On this clonotype: At one boundary the junction diverges from the germline segment, which might be a read error. The chain employs TRBV5-1 and TRBJ2-5; TRBD2 is a possible D gene (5 bases). The CDR3 has 15 amino acids. Per germline, CDR1 SGHRS and CDR2 YFSETQ. CDR3 loop: CASSLAADILETRYF. The CDR3 DNA is TGCGCCAGCAGCTTGGCAGCCGATATACTAGAGACCCGGTACTTC.

V usage is TRBV6-2 or TRBV6-3 and J usage is TRBJ2-3; weak D call: TRBD1 (5 bases). Germline loops: CDR1 MNHEY, CDR2 SVGEGT. This CDR3 region has 17 residues. The V gene lost 7 bases and the J gene lost 2 bases, with 22 bases spanning the gap. The CDR3 bases are TGTGCCAGCACTCTTTCCGGACGGGCAGGGTTCACAGATACGCAGTATTTT. Translation: CASTLSGRAGFTDTQYF.

This clonotype was recorded only once. V gene TRBV12-3 or TRBV12-4 combines with J gene TRBJ2-6; 8 positions agree with TRBD1. The junction had 5 bases not matched to a gene; V was cut back by 8 bases and J by 2 bases. The CDR3 sequence is 15 residues long. The CDR3 protein is CASRQGAPGANVLTF. CDR3 coding DNA: TGTGCCAGCCGTCAGGGGGCGCCTGGGGCCAACGTCCTGACTTTC.

CDR3 nucleotides: TGTGCTAGTGGTACACTTACAGGGTTGAACACTGAAGCTTTCTTT. Translated, it gives CASGTLTGLNTEAFF. The V gene is TRBV12-5, the J gene TRBJ1-1; D may be TRBD1 (6 bases). Trimming took 5 bases from V and 0 from J, leaving 13 bases between them. CDR1 is LGHNT, CDR2 FRNRAP, per germline. The CDR3 is 15 amino acids.

This chain joins TRBV29-1 and TRBJ2-2; 7 positions match TRBD2. The CDR3 length is 19 residues. CDR1 and CDR2 from the germline V gene are SQVTM and ANQGSEA. V lost 0 bases, J lost 2 bases, and 15 bases stayed unmatched. The CDR3 DNA sequence: TGCAGCGTTGAAGATGGATGGGACGGGGGGACCGGTAACACCGGGGAGCTGTTTTTT. Residues: CSVEDGWDGGTGNTGELFF.

The V gene is TRBV20-1, the J gene TRBJ2-7; D is ambiguous. Germline loops: CDR1 DFQATT, CDR2 SNEGSKA (reference sequence). This CDR3 has 13 residues. V gave up 0 bases and J gave up 3 bases, with 9 bases separating them. Here the CDR3 DNA reads TGCAGTGCTAGAGATCGAACAGACTACGAGCAGTACTTC. Its protein product is CSARDRTDYEQYF.

The chain is built from TRBV11-2 and TRBJ2-1, with 7 bases identical to TRBD2. The CDR3 has 17 amino acids. V gave up 5 bases and J gave up 0 bases; unmatched junction bases: 10. In germline, CDR1 is SGHAT, CDR2 FQNNGV. In DNA, the CDR3 is TGTGCCAGCAGCCCCTATGGCGGCGGGAGCTCCTACAATGAGCAGTTCTTC. Translation: CASSPYGGGSSYNEQFF.

The chain recombines TRBV20-1 with TRBJ1-5; 10 bases map to TRBD1. The CDR3 length is 16 residues. The junction had 15 bases not matched to a gene; V was cut back by 6 bases and J by 7 bases. CDR1 and CDR2 (germline): DFQATT, SNEGSKA (reference sequence). CDR3 region: CSAINWGQGMGQPQHF. As DNA, the CDR3 is TGCAGTGCCATCAACTGGGGACAGGGGATGGGGCAGCCCCAGCATTTT.